This T cell receptor (beta chain) appears in the sequencing data of a study of control samples from healthy donors and cancer patients. The assay was immunoSEQ multiplex PCR, and TCRdb's table has in-frame clones only and misses some. This table has 150,000 to 200,000 clones, roughly 91% appearing once. With V trimmed by 5 bases and J by 3 bases, 10 bases remained unmatched. CDR3 length: 16 residues. Germline V gene lookup returns CDR1 MNHEY and CDR2 SVGEGT. The sample comprised blood. The receptor was isolated from a woman under 40 in good health. The J gene is TRBJ1-5, the V gene TRBV6-2 or TRBV6-3; TRBD1 matches 7 bases. The DNA of the CDR3 is TGTGCCAGCAGTCGGGACAGCCCAACGCTCAATCAGCCCCAGCATTTT. It encodes CASSRDSPTLNQPQHF.